This T cell receptor beta chain was profiled in a study of regulatory T cells in long-lasting Graves disease. Study outcomes and limitations: Possibly, accuracy suffered from the small sample size. No thyroid tissue was studied; the work used peripheral blood only.

Germline V gene data show CDR1 as LNHDA and CDR2 as SQIVND (reference sequence). V gave up 7 bases and J gave up 4 bases, with 10 bases separating them. The CDR3 is made up of 12 amino acids. Time point denoted: newly diagnosed GD, antithyroid drugs for less than 3 months. Extracted RNA from PBMCs served as the source of the TCR library. As to this clonotype: Its specificity is not known.

Arm-PCR of CDR3 regions and iRepertoire HTBI primers were the basis on which TCR beta libraries were built. TCRdb ran MiXCR on the multiplex PCR reads and lists one entry per CDR3 protein. The sample holds 200,000 to 250,000 distinct CDR3 sequences, 15% to 20% seen once. Sample: peripheral blood mononuclear cells (PBMCs), taken at new diagnosis, from a patient treated with antithyroid drugs. The TCR sequence derives from a female donor with Graves disease. This chain joins TRBV19 and TRBJ1-1; D unclear. In DNA form, the CDR3 reads TGTGCCAGTACCCGATTCGGCACTGAAGCTTTCTTT. Its translation: CASTRFGTEAFF.